This passage covers 13 T cell receptor beta chains from one sample sequenced in a study of cytomegalovirus exposure and HLA in healthy donors. The primer mix had 60 Vbeta and 13 Jbeta primers. Profiling relied on immunoSEQ multiplex PCR, and the TCRdb table lists in-frame clones only, not all of them. The table shows approximately 180,000 clones, with about 80% occurring only once. Sequencing was done on a sample of PBMCs. These receptors were taken from a man in his thirties or forties in good health and CMV-seropositive.

This chain links TRBV5-1 with TRBJ2-1, with D possibly TRBD2 on 6 matching bases. CDR1 SGHRS and CDR2 YFSETQ come from the germline V gene. The V end lost 2 bases, the J end lost 5 bases, and 11 bases lay between the germline ends. The CDR3 has 14 amino acids. The CDR3 region has the DNA TGCGCCAGCAGCTTACCCTGGGGGGACAATGAGCAGTTCTTC. This gives the protein CASSLPWGDNEQFF.

V usage is TRBV5-1 and J usage is TRBJ2-1, with 9 bases matching TRBD2. CDR1 and CDR2 (germline): SGHRS, YFSETQ. After removal of 1 base from V and 0 bases from J, the junction contained 8 bases not matched to a gene. The CDR3 is 18 amino acids. In DNA form, the CDR3 reads TGCGCCAGCAGCTTGACCTCTAGCGGGGCCCCCTCCTACAATGAGCAGTTCTTC. It codes for CASSLTSSGAPSYNEQFF.

The rearrangement joins TRBV6-1 to TRBJ1-5, with 12 bases that match TRBD1. Germline CDR1 is MNHNS and CDR2 is SASEGT. V was clipped by 4 bases and J by 1 base; unmatched bases: 8. This CDR3 region has 18 residues. CDR3 loop: CASSVYRDRGPSNQPQHF. CDR3 nucleotides: TGTGCCAGCAGTGTGTACCGGGACAGGGGGCCGAGCAATCAGCCCCAGCATTTT.

This chain joins TRBV10-2 and TRBJ2-1; D perhaps matches TRBD1 (5 bases). This CDR3 spans 14 amino acids. V lost 6 bases and J 3 bases, leaving 12 bases between the germline ends. Germline V gene sequence: CDR1 WSHSY, CDR2 SAAADI. In nucleotides, the CDR3 is TGCGCCAGCAGCCCCGCGACAGACTACAATGAGCAGTTCTTC. It yields the protein CASSPATDYNEQFF.

This chain connects TRBV5-1 to TRBJ2-7; TRBD2 matches 16 bases. V lost 4 bases to trimming and J lost 2 bases; unmatched junction nucleotides: 3. The CDR3 runs 16 residues. Germline CDR1 is SGHRS and CDR2 is YFSETQ. The CDR3 region is CASSPGTSGGAYEQYF. CDR3 bases: TGCGCCAGCAGCCCAGGGACTAGCGGGGGGGCCTACGAGCAGTACTTC.

V and J are TRBV27 and TRBJ2-7, with 8 nucleotides matching TRBD2. V trimming: 5 bases; J trimming: 3 bases; junction bases outside the gene matches: 21. CDR1 and CDR2 from the germline V gene are MNHEY and SMNVEV (reference sequence). CDR3 length: 19 amino acids. Written as DNA, the CDR3 is TGTGCCAGCAGTCAAAATACGGGACTAGTGAAGGGCCACATCTACGAGCAGTACTTC. It is translated as CASSQNTGLVKGHIYEQYF.

This clone turned up a few times. This sequence joins TRBV12-5 and TRBJ2-4, with 10 bases lining up with TRBD2. V was clipped by 3 bases and J by 0 bases; unmatched bases: 20. Looked up from germline, CDR1 is LGHNT and CDR2 is FRNRAP. This CDR3 has 22 residues. The chain's CDR3 is CASGFPRGASGRGSRAKNIQYF. DNA of the CDR3: TGTGCTAGTGGTTTTCCCCGAGGGGCTAGCGGGAGAGGTAGTCGAGCCAAAAACATTCAGTACTTC.

V is TRBV4-3 and J is TRBJ2-3; TRBD1 matches 7 bases. CDR1 is LGHNA and CDR2 is YSLEER in the germline V gene. The CDR3 is 13 amino acids. V shed 6 bases and J 4 bases; nucleotides not matched to a gene: 4. The CDR3 bases are TGCGCCAGCAGGGCAGGGGGAGCAGATACGCAGTATTTT. The encoded protein is CASRAGGADTQYF.

The chain combines TRBV11-3 with TRBJ1-2; tentative D call: TRBD1 (6 bases). In germline, CDR1 is SGHNT, CDR2 YENEEA. The CDR3 loop spans 13 amino acids. The V gene lost 2 bases and the J gene lost 7 bases, with 11 bases spanning the gap. The CDR3 loop is CASSLQGLRGYTF. The CDR3 DNA reads TGTGCCAGCAGCTTACAGGGGCTCCGTGGCTACACCTTC. The full variable domain, rest sourced from reference TRBV11-3 and TRBJ1-2, is EAGVVQSPRYKIIEKKQPVAFWCNPISGHNTLYWYLQNLGQGPELLIRYENEEAVDDSQLPKDRFSAERLKGVDSTLKIQPAELGDSAVYLCASSLQGLRGYTFGSGTRLTVV.

CDR3 DNA: TGTGCCAGCAGCTTGCGGACAGTTTCCATCTACGAGCAGTACTTC. It specifies CASSLRTVSIYEQYF. V and J are TRBV7-9 and TRBJ2-7; D is perhaps TRBD1 (6 bases). Germline CDR1 SEHNR, CDR2 FQNEAQ (reference sequence). Deletions cut 3 bases from V and 3 bases from J, with 15 bases between. There are 15 residues in the CDR3.

J is TRBJ2-7 and V is TRBV13; D not certain. This CDR3 has 14 amino acids. Looked up from germline, CDR1 is PRHDT and CDR2 is FYEKMQ (reference sequence). Trimming stripped 4 bases from V and 2 bases from J, with 12 bases between. The chain's CDR3 is CASSSPPAAYEQYF. CDR3 nucleotides: TGTGCCAGCAGCTCCCCCCCTGCGGCCTACGAGCAGTACTTC.

The genes are TRBV2 and TRBJ2-5, with TRBD2 matching 7 bases. Losses at the gene ends were 5 bases for V and 3 bases for J; bases not matched to a gene: 9. Germline V lookup: CDR1 SNHLY, CDR2 FYNNEI. This CDR3 contains 15 residues. CDR3 loop: CASSSMGGGKETQYF. The CDR3 DNA is TGTGCCAGCAGTTCAATGGGGGGAGGGAAAGAGACCCAGTACTTC.

The chain has TRBV5-6 and TRBJ2-3, with D tentatively TRBD2 (6 bases). This CDR3 spans 15 amino acids. Germline values: CDR1 SGHDT, CDR2 YYEEEE. Deletions cut 1 base from V and 4 bases from J, with 13 bases between. Written as DNA, the CDR3 is TGTGCCAGCAGCTTGACGACTACGGGAGCAGATACGCAGTATTTT. Translation gives CASSLTTTGADTQYF.